This T cell receptor beta chain was sequenced for a study of identical twins. TCRdb re-called the 5' RACE reads with MiXCR, one entry per CDR3 protein. Of some 1,600,000 distinct CDR3 sequences listed, less than 35% are singletons. Germline trimming cut 1 base from V and 14 bases from J; bases unmatched to any gene: 9. The CDR3 is 13 residues long. CDR1 and CDR2 (germline): SGHRS, YFSETQ. The receptor was isolated from a newborn girl in good health. Sequencing used cord blood. The chain couples TRBV5-1 to TRBJ1-2, with 9 bases fitting TRBD1. The CDR3 sequence is CASSLNRDREETF. CDR3 DNA sequence: TGCGCCAGCAGCTTGAACCGGGACAGGGAGGAGACCTTC.